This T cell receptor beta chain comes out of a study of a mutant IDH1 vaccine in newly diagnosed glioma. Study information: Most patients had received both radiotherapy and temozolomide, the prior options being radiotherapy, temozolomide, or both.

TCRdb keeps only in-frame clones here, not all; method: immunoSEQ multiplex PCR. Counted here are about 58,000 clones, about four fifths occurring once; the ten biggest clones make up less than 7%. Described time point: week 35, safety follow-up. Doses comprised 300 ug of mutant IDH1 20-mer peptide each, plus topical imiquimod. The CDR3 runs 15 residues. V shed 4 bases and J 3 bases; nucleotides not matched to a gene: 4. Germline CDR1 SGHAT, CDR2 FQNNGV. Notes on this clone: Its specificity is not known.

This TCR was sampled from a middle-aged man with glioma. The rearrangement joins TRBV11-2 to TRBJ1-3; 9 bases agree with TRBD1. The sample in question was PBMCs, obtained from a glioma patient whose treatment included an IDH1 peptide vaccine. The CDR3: CASSSTGGNGNTIYF. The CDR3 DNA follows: TGTGCCAGCAGCTCGACAGGGGGGAATGGAAACACCATATATTTT.